This T cell receptor beta chain was recorded in a study of blood T cell repertoires in COVID-19. Study-wide background: The cDNA or gDNA used as material had been derived from T cells, B-cell-depleted T cells, or PBMCs.

The CDR3 has 16 amino acids. Trimming at V came to 0 bases and at J to 3 bases, leaving 3 bases not matched to a gene. Germline lookup yields CDR1 MNHNS and CDR2 SASEGT. Clones were read by immunoSEQ multiplex PCR, and TCRdb kept only the in-frame ones, dropping some. This sample has about 480,000 clones, with approximately 88% found just once. This chain links TRBV6-1 with TRBJ2-3; 10 nucleotides align to TRBD2. Sequenced input: peripheral blood. The sequence came from a woman in her fifties or sixties with COVID-19, enrolled during active disease. CDR3 bases: TGTGCCAGCAGTGAAGCCGTACTAGCGGGAACAGATACGCAGTATTTT. This encodes CASSEAVLAGTDTQYF.